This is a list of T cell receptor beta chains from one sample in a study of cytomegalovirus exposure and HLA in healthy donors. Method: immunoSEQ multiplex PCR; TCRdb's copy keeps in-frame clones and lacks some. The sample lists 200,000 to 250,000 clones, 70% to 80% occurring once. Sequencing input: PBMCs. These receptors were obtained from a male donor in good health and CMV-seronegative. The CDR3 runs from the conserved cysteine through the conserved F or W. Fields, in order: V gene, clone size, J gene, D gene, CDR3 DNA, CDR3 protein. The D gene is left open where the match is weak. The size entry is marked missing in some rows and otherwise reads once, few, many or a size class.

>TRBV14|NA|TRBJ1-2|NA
TGTGCCAGCAGCCAAGTGGGGGCGCAGGGTGGCTACACCTTC
CASSQVGAQGGYTF
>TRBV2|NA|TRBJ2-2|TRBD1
TGTGCCAGCAGAGAACAGGGGGCCGGGGAGCTGTTTTTT
CASREQGAGELFF
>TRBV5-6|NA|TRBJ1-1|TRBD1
TGTGCCAGCAGCGCTGGACAGGGAGCAGCGGGGACTGAAGCTTTCTTT
CASSAGQGAAGTEAFF
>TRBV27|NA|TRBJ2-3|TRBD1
TGTGCCAGCAGCCTCCTCGGGACAGGTTACACAGATACGCAGTATTTT
CASSLLGTGYTDTQYF
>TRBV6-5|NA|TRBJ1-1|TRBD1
TGTGCCAGCAGTTACGACAGGGTAAGAATGAACACTGAAGCTTTCTTT
CASSYDRVRMNTEAFF
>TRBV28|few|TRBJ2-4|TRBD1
TGTGCCAGCAGTTTGTCCGGGACAGGGGGCTTAAACATTCAGTACTTC
CASSLSGTGGLNIQYF
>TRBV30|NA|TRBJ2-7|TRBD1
TGTGCCTGGAGTGTACTGAAGGGGGCCCACCCGCTCTCCTACGAGCAGTACTTC
CAWSVLKGAHPLSYEQYF
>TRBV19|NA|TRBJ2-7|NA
TGTGCCAGTAGTATAGGGCCGAGGAGCTCCTACGAGCAGTACTTC
CASSIGPRSSYEQYF
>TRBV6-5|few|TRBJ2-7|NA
TGTGCCAGCAACGAACAGGGTACCTACGAGCAGTACTTC
CASNEQGTYEQYF
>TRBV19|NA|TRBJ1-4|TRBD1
TGTGCCAGTAGTTGGGACAGGGGAAATGAAAAACTGTTTTTT
CASSWDRGNEKLFF
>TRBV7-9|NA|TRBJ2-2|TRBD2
TGTTCCAGCAGTCCCGACGCTAGCGGGGTAAACACCGGGGAGCTGTTTTTT
CSSSPDASGVNTGELFF
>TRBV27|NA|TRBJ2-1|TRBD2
TGTGCCTCCTACCCGGCTAGCGGATACAATGAGCAGTTCTTC
CASYPASGYNEQFF
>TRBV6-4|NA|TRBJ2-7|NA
TGTGCCAGCAGTGAATCACTAGCCCACGAGCAGTACTTC
CASSESLAHEQYF
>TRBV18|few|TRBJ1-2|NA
TGTGCCAGCTCATCTGACTATGGCTACACCTTC
CASSSDYGYTF
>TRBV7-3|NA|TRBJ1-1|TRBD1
TGTGCCAGCAGCCCCGGGACAGGGGCCTTGCTGGGAGAAGCTTTCTTT
CASSPGTGALLGEAFF